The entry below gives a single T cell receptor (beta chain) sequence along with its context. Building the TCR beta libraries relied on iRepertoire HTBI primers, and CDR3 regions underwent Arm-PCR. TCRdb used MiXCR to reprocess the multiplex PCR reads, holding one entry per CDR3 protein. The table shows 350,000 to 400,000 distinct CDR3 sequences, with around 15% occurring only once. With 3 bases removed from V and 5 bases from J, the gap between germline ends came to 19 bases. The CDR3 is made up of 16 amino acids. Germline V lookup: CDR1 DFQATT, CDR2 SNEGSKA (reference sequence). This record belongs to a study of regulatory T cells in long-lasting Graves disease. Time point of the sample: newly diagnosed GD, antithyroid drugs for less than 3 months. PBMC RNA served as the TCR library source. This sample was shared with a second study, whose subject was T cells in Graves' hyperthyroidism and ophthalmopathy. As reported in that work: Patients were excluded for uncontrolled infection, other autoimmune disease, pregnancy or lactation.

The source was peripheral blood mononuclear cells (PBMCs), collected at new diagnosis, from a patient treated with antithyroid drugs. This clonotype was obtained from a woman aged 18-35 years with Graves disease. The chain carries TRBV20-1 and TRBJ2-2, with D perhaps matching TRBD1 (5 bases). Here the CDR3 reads CSARAGPTILTGELFF. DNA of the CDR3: TGCAGTGCTAGGGCAGGGCCAACGATCTTAACCGGGGAGCTGTTTTTT.